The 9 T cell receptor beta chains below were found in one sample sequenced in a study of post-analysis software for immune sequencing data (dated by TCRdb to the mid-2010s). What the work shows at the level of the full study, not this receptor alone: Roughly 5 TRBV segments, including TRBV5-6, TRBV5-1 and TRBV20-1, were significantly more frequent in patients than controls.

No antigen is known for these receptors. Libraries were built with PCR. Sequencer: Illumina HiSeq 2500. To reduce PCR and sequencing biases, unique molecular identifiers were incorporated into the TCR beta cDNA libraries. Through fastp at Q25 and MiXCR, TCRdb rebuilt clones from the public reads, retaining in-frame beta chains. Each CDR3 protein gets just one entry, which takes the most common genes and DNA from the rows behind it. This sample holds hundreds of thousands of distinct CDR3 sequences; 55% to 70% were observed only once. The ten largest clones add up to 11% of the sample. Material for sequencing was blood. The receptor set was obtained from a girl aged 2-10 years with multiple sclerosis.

CDR3 sequence (DNA): TGTGCCAGCAGTTTAAGGCGCTTGACAGGTTCCTACAATGAGCAGTTCTTC. Translating gives CASSLRRLTGSYNEQFF. The chain has TRBV12-3 or TRBV12-4 and TRBJ2-1, with D possibly being TRBD1 (6 bases). Trimming left V 2 bases short and J 1 base short, with 15 bases between. The CDR3 consists of 17 residues.

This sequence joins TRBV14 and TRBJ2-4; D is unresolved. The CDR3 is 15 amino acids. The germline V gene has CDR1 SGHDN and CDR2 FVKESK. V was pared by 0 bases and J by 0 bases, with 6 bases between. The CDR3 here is CASSQDRRAKNIQYF. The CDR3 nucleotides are TGTGCCAGCAGCCAAGACAGGAGAGCCAAAAACATTCAGTACTTC.

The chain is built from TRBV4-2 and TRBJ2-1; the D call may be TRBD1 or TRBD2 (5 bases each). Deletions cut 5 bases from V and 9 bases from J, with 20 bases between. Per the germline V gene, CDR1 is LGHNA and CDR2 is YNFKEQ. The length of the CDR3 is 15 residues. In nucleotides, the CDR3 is TGTGCCAGCAGCTACCCGGGACGGGCTTCTACTGAGCAGTTCTTC. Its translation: CASSYPGRASTEQFF.

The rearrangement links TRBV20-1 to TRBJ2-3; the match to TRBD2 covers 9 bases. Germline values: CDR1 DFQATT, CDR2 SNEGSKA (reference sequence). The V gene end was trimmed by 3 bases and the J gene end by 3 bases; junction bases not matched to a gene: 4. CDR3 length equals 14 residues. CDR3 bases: TGCAGTGCTAGTTCGGCGGGGGGGACAGATACGCAGTATTTT. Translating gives CSASSAGGTDTQYF.

As DNA, the CDR3 is TGTGCCAGCAGCGTAGGAGGCAACGTCGATTACGAGCAGTACTTC. Amino acids: CASSVGGNVDYEQYF. The chain carries TRBV9 and TRBJ2-7; D not resolved. CDR3 size: 15 residues. The V end was cut by 0 bases, the J end by 4 bases, with 14 bases between. The V gene's germline CDR1 is SGDLS and CDR2 YYNGEE.

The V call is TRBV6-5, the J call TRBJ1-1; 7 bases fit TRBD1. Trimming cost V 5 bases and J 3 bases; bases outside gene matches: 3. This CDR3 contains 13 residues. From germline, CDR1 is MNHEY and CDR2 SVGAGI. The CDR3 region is CASSGTGDTEAFF. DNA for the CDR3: TGTGCCAGCAGTGGAACAGGGGACACTGAAGCTTTCTTT.

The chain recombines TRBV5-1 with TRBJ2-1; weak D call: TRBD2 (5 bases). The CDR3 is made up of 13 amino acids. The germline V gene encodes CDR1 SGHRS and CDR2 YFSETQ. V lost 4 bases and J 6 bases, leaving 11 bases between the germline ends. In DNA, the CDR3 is TGCGCCAGCAGCCTGAGGGCCTTCAATGAGCAGTTCTTC. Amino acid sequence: CASSLRAFNEQFF.

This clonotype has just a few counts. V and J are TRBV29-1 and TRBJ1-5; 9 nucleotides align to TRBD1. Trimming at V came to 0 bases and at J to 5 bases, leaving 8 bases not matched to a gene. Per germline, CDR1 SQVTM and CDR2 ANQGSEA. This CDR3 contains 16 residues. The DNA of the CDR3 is TGCAGCGTTGAAGAGTCCGGGACAGGGTTTTATCAGCCCCAGCATTTT. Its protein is CSVEESGTGFYQPQHF.

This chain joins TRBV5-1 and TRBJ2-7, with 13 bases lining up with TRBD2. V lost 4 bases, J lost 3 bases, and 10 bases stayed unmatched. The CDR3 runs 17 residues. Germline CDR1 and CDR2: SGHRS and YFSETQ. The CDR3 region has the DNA TGCGCCAGCAGCCCCGGACTAGCGGGAGTAGTTGGCTACGAGCAGTACTTC. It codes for CASSPGLAGVVGYEQYF.